The rows below give T cell receptor beta chains drawn from one sample of a study of blood T cell repertoires in COVID-19. TCRdb's copy holds only in-frame clones and misses some; the assay was immunoSEQ multiplex PCR. The repertoire holds about 120,000 clones, 80% to 90% seen once, with 9.5% to 13% in the top ten. Sequenced: peripheral blood. All receptors derive from a human donor in a cohort sampled during active COVID-19. CDR3s include the opening cysteine and the closing phenylalanine or tryptophan. Fields, in order: J gene, clone size, V gene, D gene, CDR3 DNA, CDR3 protein. The D gene is left open where the match is weak. Expanded clones get a size class; other rows say once, few or many, or leave the size out.

J: TRBJ2-3
size: -
V: TRBV27
D: -
DNA: TGTGCCAGCAGTCTTATCACTGAGACTAGCACAGATACGCAGTATTTT
CDR3: CASSLITETSTDTQYF

J: TRBJ1-3
size: -
V: TRBV2
D: -
DNA: TGTGCCAGTGGAACAGGGATCTCTGGAAACACCATATATTTT
CDR3: CASGTGISGNTIYF

J: TRBJ2-3
size: -
V: TRBV7-2
D: -
DNA: TGTGCCAGCAGCCTAGGAGCACTAGATGATACGCAGTATTTT
CDR3: CASSLGALDDTQYF

J: TRBJ2-5
size: -
V: TRBV7-2
D: -
DNA: TGTGCCAGCAGCTTAAATGGGCGGCTAGGGGGAGCAGAGACCCAGTACTTC
CDR3: CASSLNGRLGGAETQYF

J: TRBJ2-3
size: -
V: TRBV7-7
D: TRBD1
DNA: TGTGCCAGCAGCATCGACAGGGGGGACACAGATACGCAGTATTTT
CDR3: CASSIDRGDTDTQYF

J: TRBJ1-3
size: -
V: TRBV3-1/TRBV3-2
D: -
DNA: TGTGCCAGCAGCCAATCGGGTATCTCTGGAAACACCATATATTTT
CDR3: CASSQSGISGNTIYF

J: TRBJ2-3
size: -
V: TRBV20-1
D: TRBD2
DNA: TGCAGTGCTAGTACTAGCGGGGGGGCAGATACGCAGTATTTT
CDR3: CSASTSGGADTQYF

J: TRBJ2-7
size: -
V: TRBV4-1
D: TRBD2
DNA: TGCGCCAGCAGCCAAGGGAAACTAGCGGGGGGGAGGGAGCAGTACTTC
CDR3: CASSQGKLAGGREQYF

J: TRBJ1-3
size: -
V: TRBV28
D: -
DNA: TGTGCCAGCAGTTTGGGACATCCCTCTGGAAACACCATATATTTT
CDR3: CASSLGHPSGNTIYF

J: TRBJ2-1
size: -
V: TRBV18
D: -
DNA: TGTGCCAGCTCACCCCCGACAGGCAGCTCCTACAATGAGCAGTTCTTC
CDR3: CASSPPTGSSYNEQFF

J: TRBJ2-7
size: -
V: TRBV5-1
D: -
DNA: TGCGCCAGCAGCTTGGGTTGGGCGAGCCAAGGTAACGAGCAGTACTTC
CDR3: CASSLGWASQGNEQYF

J: TRBJ2-3
size: -
V: TRBV10-2
D: TRBD2
DNA: TGCGCCAGCAGGCTAGCGGGGGGGCCGGATACGCAGTATTTT
CDR3: CASRLAGGPDTQYF

J: TRBJ1-5
size: -
V: TRBV27
D: -
DNA: TGTGCCAGCAGTACCATAGATAGCAATCAGCCCCAGCATTTT
CDR3: CASSTIDSNQPQHF

J: TRBJ2-7
size: -
V: TRBV6-6
D: TRBD2
DNA: TGTGCCAGCAGCCCCCGGGGACTAGCGGGCTACGAGCAGTACTTC
CDR3: CASSPRGLAGYEQYF

J: TRBJ2-3
size: once
V: TRBV3-1/TRBV3-2
D: TRBD1
DNA: TGTGCCAGCAGCACTCGGACAGGGGATGATACGCAGTATTTT
CDR3: CASSTRTGDDTQYF

J: TRBJ2-7
size: many
V: TRBV15
D: -
DNA: TGTGCCACCAGCAGCCCTGGCAGGAGGGAGGACGAGCAGTACTTC
CDR3: CATSSPGRREDEQYF

J: TRBJ2-1
size: -
V: TRBV10-3
D: TRBD2
DNA: TGTGCCATCAGTGCCCTAGCGGGGGGCATTTCCTACAATGAGCAGTTCTTC
CDR3: CAISALAGGISYNEQFF

J: TRBJ2-1
size: -
V: TRBV4-1
D: TRBD2
DNA: TGCGCCAGCAGCCCGGTCCGGGGGGGTTACAATGAGCAGTTCTTC
CDR3: CASSPVRGGYNEQFF

J: TRBJ2-1
size: -
V: TRBV5-5
D: TRBD2
DNA: TGTGCCAGCAGCTTGTCCTTGGGGGGGACCTACAATGAGCAGTTCTTC
CDR3: CASSLSLGGTYNEQFF

J: TRBJ2-1
size: -
V: TRBV5-1
D: TRBD2
DNA: TGCGCCAGCAGCCCGGGGCGACTAGCGGGGGGCGCTGAGCAGTTCTTC
CDR3: CASSPGRLAGGAEQFF

J: TRBJ2-3
size: -
V: TRBV4-1
D: TRBD2
DNA: TGCGCCAGCAGCCAAGGAGGACTAGCGGGGGGCTGGAATACGCAGTATTTT
CDR3: CASSQGGLAGGWNTQYF

J: TRBJ2-2
size: -
V: TRBV6-6
D: -
DNA: TGTGCCAGCAGTTACTCGCAAGCCACCGGGGAGCTGTTTTTT
CDR3: CASSYSQATGELFF

J: TRBJ1-5
size: -
V: TRBV6-6
D: TRBD1
DNA: TGTGCCAGCAGTCCCTCGGACAGGGGTGATAGCAATCAGCCCCAGCATTTT
CDR3: CASSPSDRGDSNQPQHF

J: TRBJ2-7
size: -
V: TRBV6-6
D: TRBD1
DNA: TGTGCCAGCAGTTACTCTACAGGGGGCTACGAGCAGTACTTC
CDR3: CASSYSTGGYEQYF

J: TRBJ1-5
size: -
V: TRBV28
D: -
DNA: TGTGCCAGCAAATCCCGGCGGACTGGCAATCAGCCCCAGCATTTT
CDR3: CASKSRRTGNQPQHF

J: TRBJ2-7
size: -
V: TRBV19
D: -
DNA: TGTGCCAGTAGTATTTCAGGGGTGTACGAGCAGTACTTC
CDR3: CASSISGVYEQYF

J: TRBJ1-5
size: -
V: TRBV19
D: -
DNA: TGTGCCAGTAGTATGACGGGAGTAGGTCAGCCCCAGCATTTT
CDR3: CASSMTGVGQPQHF

J: TRBJ2-3
size: -
V: TRBV6-2/TRBV6-3
D: TRBD2
DNA: TGTGCCAGCAGTTACGGGGTAGCGGGGGCACACACAGATACGCAGTATTTT
CDR3: CASSYGVAGAHTDTQYF

J: TRBJ1-1
size: -
V: TRBV19
D: -
DNA: TGTGCCACCCTCCGAGGGTACCAAAGGACTGAAGCTTTCTTT
CDR3: CATLRGYQRTEAFF

J: TRBJ1-2
size: -
V: TRBV5-1
D: -
DNA: TGCGCCAGCAGCTTGGATCCAGGGATGGACTATGGCTACACCTTC
CDR3: CASSLDPGMDYGYTF

J: TRBJ2-3
size: few
V: TRBV7-2
D: -
DNA: TGTGCCAGCAGCTTAGCGAGAAGCACAGATACGCAGTATTTT
CDR3: CASSLARSTDTQYF

J: TRBJ2-3
size: -
V: TRBV10-3
D: TRBD1
DNA: TGTGCCATCAGGGACAGGGGGACCACAGATACGCAGTATTTT
CDR3: CAIRDRGTTDTQYF

J: TRBJ1-5
size: -
V: TRBV6-5
D: TRBD1
DNA: TGTGCCAGCAGTTGGGGACAGGATCAGCCCCAGCATTTT
CDR3: CASSWGQDQPQHF

J: TRBJ2-7
size: -
V: TRBV5-1
D: -
DNA: TGCGCCAGCAGCCCTGGAACTACAGGGGGGGGCGAGCAGTACTTC
CDR3: CASSPGTTGGGEQYF

J: TRBJ2-3
size: -
V: TRBV7-9
D: -
DNA: TGTGCCAGCAGCCCGACTGGCTCTAGCACAGATACGCAGTATTTT
CDR3: CASSPTGSSTDTQYF

J: TRBJ1-2
size: -
V: TRBV7-9
D: -
DNA: TGTGCCAGCAGCTTAGCCGGAGGATATGGCTACACCTTC
CDR3: CASSLAGGYGYTF

J: TRBJ2-7
size: few
V: TRBV5-1
D: -
DNA: TGCGCCAGCAGCTTGGAGGTGGAGTCCTACGAGCAGTACTTC
CDR3: CASSLEVESYEQYF

J: TRBJ1-5
size: -
V: TRBV6-5
D: TRBD1
DNA: TGTGCCAGCAGGGGACAGTTGAATCAGCCCCAGCATTTT
CDR3: CASRGQLNQPQHF

J: TRBJ2-7
size: -
V: TRBV7-8
D: TRBD1
DNA: TGTGCCAGCAGCTCGGACAGGGGCTCCTACGAGCAGTACTTC
CDR3: CASSSDRGSYEQYF

J: TRBJ2-5
size: -
V: TRBV9
D: -
DNA: TGTGCCAGCAGCGTAGGGGAAGGGGTACGACAAGAGACCCAGTACTTC
CDR3: CASSVGEGVRQETQYF

J: TRBJ2-3
size: -
V: TRBV18
D: -
DNA: TGTGCCAGCTCATCACCCCAGCGGGCCCCAAGCACAGATACGCAGTATTTT
CDR3: CASSSPQRAPSTDTQYF

J: TRBJ2-1
size: -
V: TRBV10-2
D: TRBD2
DNA: TGCGCCAGCAGCCATATCCCACTAGCGGGGGGGTACAATGAGCAGTTCTTC
CDR3: CASSHIPLAGGYNEQFF

J: TRBJ2-7
size: -
V: TRBV24-1
D: TRBD2
DNA: TGTGCCACCAGTGACGGACTAGCGGGGGATAGGGAGCAGTACTTC
CDR3: CATSDGLAGDREQYF

J: TRBJ2-7
size: -
V: TRBV6-5
D: -
DNA: TGTGCCAGCAGTCAAAGGTCGGACGGGGCCTACGAGCAGTACTTC
CDR3: CASSQRSDGAYEQYF

J: TRBJ2-1
size: -
V: TRBV10-3
D: TRBD1
DNA: TGTGCCGTCAGTGAGTCCCGGACAGGTCCCGGCAATGAGCAGTTCTTC
CDR3: CAVSESRTGPGNEQFF

J: TRBJ1-2
size: -
V: TRBV19
D: TRBD1
DNA: TGTGCCAGTAGTGGACAGGGGGCGCTTCCAAACTATGGCTACACCTTC
CDR3: CASSGQGALPNYGYTF

J: TRBJ2-1
size: -
V: TRBV11-3
D: TRBD2
DNA: TGTGCCAGCAGCTCTCCGCGGGGGGGCCCGGGTGAGCAGTTCTTC
CDR3: CASSSPRGGPGEQFF

J: TRBJ2-1
size: -
V: TRBV28
D: TRBD2
DNA: TGTGCCAGCAGTTCCTTATTCGGGGGGTACGTTTACAATGAGCAGTTCTTC
CDR3: CASSSLFGGYVYNEQFF

J: TRBJ2-7
size: -
V: TRBV7-9
D: -
DNA: TGTGCCAGCAGCTTCTGGGGTGGCGGGGGCAGCTCCTACGAGCAGTACTTC
CDR3: CASSFWGGGGSSYEQYF

J: TRBJ2-6
size: -
V: TRBV5-6
D: TRBD1
DNA: TGTGCCAGCAGCTTGACAGGGGGCATAACTGGGGCCAACGTCCTGACTTTC
CDR3: CASSLTGGITGANVLTF

J: TRBJ1-5
size: -
V: TRBV25-1
D: TRBD1
DNA: TGTGCCAGCAGTGGGGGGACAGGGGTTCAGCCCCAGCATTTT
CDR3: CASSGGTGVQPQHF

J: TRBJ2-3
size: -
V: TRBV7-2
D: TRBD2
DNA: TGTGCCAGCAGCTCCGGACTAGCGGGGGGGGGCACAGATACGCAGTATTTT
CDR3: CASSSGLAGGGTDTQYF

J: TRBJ2-3
size: -
V: TRBV14
D: -
DNA: TGTGCCAGCAGCCAATCGAGGGAGGACACAGATACGCAGTATTTT
CDR3: CASSQSREDTDTQYF

J: TRBJ2-1
size: -
V: TRBV6-5
D: TRBD2
DNA: TGTGCCAGCGGCACTAGCGGGGGCAATGAGCAGTTCTTC
CDR3: CASGTSGGNEQFF